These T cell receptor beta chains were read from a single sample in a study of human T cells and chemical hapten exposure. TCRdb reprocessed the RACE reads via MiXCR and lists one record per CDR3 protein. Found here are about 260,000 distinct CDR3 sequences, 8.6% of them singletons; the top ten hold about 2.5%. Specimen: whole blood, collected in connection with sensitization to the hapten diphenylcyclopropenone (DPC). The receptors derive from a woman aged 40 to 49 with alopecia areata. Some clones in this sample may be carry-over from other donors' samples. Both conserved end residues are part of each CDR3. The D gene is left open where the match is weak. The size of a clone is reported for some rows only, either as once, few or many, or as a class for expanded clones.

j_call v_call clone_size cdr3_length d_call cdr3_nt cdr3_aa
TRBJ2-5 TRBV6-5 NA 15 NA TGTGCCAGCAGTTACGGGGCTACACCTGGAGAGACCCAGTACTTC CASSYGATPGETQYF
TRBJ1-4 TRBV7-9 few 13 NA TGTGCCAGCAGCTTAGGGGGTAATGAAAAACTGTTTTTT CASSLGGNEKLFF
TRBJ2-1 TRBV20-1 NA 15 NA TGCAGTGCTCCCGGGATTAGGGGCTTCTACAATGAGCAGTTCTTC CSAPGIRGFYNEQFF
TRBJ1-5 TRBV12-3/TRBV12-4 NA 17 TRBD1 TGTGCCAGCAGCACATCCGGGACAGCGCCGAACAATCAGCCCCAGCATTTT CASSTSGTAPNNQPQHF
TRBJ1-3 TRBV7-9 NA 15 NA TGTGCCAGCAGCTTTTTAACGGTCTCTGGAAACACCATATATTTT CASSFLTVSGNTIYF
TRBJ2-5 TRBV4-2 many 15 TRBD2 TGTGCCAGCAGCCAAGATTATAGCGGGACAGAGACCCAGTACTTC CASSQDYSGTETQYF
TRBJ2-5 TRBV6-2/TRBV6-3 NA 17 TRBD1 TGTGCCAGCACCTCCGTACTGACAGGGAAAGGTGGAAAGACCCAGTACTTC CASTSVLTGKGGKTQYF
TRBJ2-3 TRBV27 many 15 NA TGTGCCAGCAGTTACGGGACGGGTAGTCCGGGCACGCAGTATTTT CASSYGTGSPGTQYF
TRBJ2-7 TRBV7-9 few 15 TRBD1 TGTGCCAGCAGCTTAACAGCAGGGACAGGGTACGAGCAGTACTTC CASSLTAGTGYEQYF
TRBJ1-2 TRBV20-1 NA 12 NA TGCAGTGCTAGCTCAGGTTCCTATGGCTACACCTTC CSASSGSYGYTF
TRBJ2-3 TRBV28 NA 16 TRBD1 TGTGCCAGCAGCCGTGGACAGGGGGGGTTCCAAGATACGCAGTATTTT CASSRGQGGFQDTQYF
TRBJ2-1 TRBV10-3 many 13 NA TGTGCCATCAGTGAAGGGCAGGTCAATGAGCAGTTCTTC CAISEGQVNEQFF
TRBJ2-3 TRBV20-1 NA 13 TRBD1 TGCAGTGCTAAGGGGGCTTACACAGATACGCAGTATTTT CSAKGAYTDTQYF
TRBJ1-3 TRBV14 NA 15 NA TGTGCCAGCAGCCAAGATTGGAACTCTGGAAACACCATATATTTT CASSQDWNSGNTIYF
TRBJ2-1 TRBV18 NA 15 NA TGTGCCAGCTCACCCAGCCTAGGGTGGGCCAATGAGCAGTTCTTC CASSPSLGWANEQFF
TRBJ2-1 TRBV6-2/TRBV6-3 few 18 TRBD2 TGTGCCAGCAGTCATAGTTTAGCTAGCGGCTCATTAAACAATGAGCAGTTCTTC CASSHSLASGSLNNEQFF